This T cell receptor (beta chain) originates from a study of Ad26.COV2.S vaccination and SARS-CoV-2 variants. Clones were sequenced by immunoSEQ multiplex PCR, and TCRdb holds only the in-frame ones, with some missing. The sample yields approximately 480,000 clones, around nine tenths seen once. Documented treatment: over 15 received Ad26.COV2.S at low or high dose, single or two shots; about 5 received placebo; per-sample allocation not given. Collection of samples fell on day 63 after the first vaccine or placebo injection. This specimen consisted of peripheral blood, obtained in a trial of Ad26.COV2.S vaccine versus placebo. This TCR was sampled from a person between 18 and 65 years old who received the Ad26.COV2.S COVID-19 vaccine or a placebo.

The chain's CDR3 is CASSPAGQIYGYTF. The CDR3 DNA reads TGTGCCAGCAGTCCAGCCGGACAGATCTATGGCTACACCTTC. The chain employs TRBV28 and TRBJ1-2; possibly TRBD1 for D (6 bases). The germline V and J ends were trimmed by 5 bases and 4 bases, with 14 bases remaining between them. The germline CDR1 and CDR2 sequences are MDHEN and SYDVKM. This CDR3 comprises 14 residues.